The TCR beta chain under discussion was sequenced for a study of CXCR3-negative and CXCR3-positive naive CD8 T cells. With respect to this clonotype: Its target is not known.

Germline-derived CDR1 and CDR2 are MNHEY and SVGAGI. The length of the CDR3 is 14 residues. Each TRB cDNA library was prepared by 5' RACE (with UMI labels). TCRdb reprocessed the 5' RACE reads; each CDR3 protein has one entry and no DNA is given. The ten top clones account for roughly 10%, within a sample of approximately 41,000 distinct CDR3 sequences. Study-level findings and limits: With respect to TRBV-TRBJ usage, naive CXCR3-negative and CXCR3-positive cells were similar; memory differed. Partially decreased CXCR3 expression was recorded after cryopreservation, and fresh PBMCs were used in most assays. Memory CD8+ cells showed much lower diversity, while both naive subsets were comparably high.

V is TRBV6-5 and J is TRBJ1-1. Specimen: memory CD8+ T cells from blood. The TCR sequence derives from a human donor in good health. Some clones in this sample may be carry-over from other donors' samples. The CDR3: CASRLQGRITEAFF.